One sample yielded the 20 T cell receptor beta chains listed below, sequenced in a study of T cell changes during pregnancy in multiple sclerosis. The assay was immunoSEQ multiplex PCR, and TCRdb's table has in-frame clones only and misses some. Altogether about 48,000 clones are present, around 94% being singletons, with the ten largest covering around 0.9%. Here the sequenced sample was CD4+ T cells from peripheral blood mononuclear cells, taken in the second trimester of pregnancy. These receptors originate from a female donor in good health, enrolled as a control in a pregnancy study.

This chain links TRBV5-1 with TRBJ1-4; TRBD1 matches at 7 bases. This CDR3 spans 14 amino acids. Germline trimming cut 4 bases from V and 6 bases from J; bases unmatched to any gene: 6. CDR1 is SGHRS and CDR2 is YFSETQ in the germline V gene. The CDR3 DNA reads TGCGCCAGCAGCACGACAGGGTTCGATGAAAAACTGTTTTTT. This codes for CASSTTGFDEKLFF.

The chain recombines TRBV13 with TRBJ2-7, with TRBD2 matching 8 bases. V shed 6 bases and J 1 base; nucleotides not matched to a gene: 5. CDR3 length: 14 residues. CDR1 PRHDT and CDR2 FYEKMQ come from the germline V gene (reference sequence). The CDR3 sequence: CASRRGGGSYEQYF. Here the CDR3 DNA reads TGTGCCAGCAGACGGGGGGGCGGGTCCTACGAGCAGTACTTC.

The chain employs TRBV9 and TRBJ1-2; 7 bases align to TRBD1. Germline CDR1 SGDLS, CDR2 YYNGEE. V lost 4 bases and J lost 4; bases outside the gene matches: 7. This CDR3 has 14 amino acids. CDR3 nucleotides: TGTGCCAGCAGCACGGGACAGATCCGCTATGGCTACACCTTC. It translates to CASSTGQIRYGYTF.

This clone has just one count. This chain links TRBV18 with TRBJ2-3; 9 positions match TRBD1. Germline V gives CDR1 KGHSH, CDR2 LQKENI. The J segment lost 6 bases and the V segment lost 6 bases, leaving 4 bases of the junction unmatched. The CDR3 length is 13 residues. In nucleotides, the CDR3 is TGTGCCAGCTCGGGACAGGGCGACGATACGCAGTATTTT. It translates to CASSGQGDDTQYF.

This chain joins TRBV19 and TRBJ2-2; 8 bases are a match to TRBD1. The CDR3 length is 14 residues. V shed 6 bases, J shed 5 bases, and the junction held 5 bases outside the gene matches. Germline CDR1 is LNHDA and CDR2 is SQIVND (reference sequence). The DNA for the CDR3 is TGTGCCAGTAGCCAGACAGGGGAGACCGGGGAGCTGTTTTTT. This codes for CASSQTGETGELFF.

The CDR3 region is CASRSLAGGGTGELFF. As DNA, the CDR3 is TGTGCCAGCAGATCCTTAGCGGGGGGGGGCACCGGGGAGCTGTTTTTT. The chain uses TRBV7-8 and TRBJ2-2, with 11 nucleotides matching TRBD2. V shed 6 bases, J shed 4 bases, and the junction held 7 bases outside the gene matches. The CDR3 consists of 16 residues. Germline V lookup: CDR1 SGHVS, CDR2 FQNEAQ.

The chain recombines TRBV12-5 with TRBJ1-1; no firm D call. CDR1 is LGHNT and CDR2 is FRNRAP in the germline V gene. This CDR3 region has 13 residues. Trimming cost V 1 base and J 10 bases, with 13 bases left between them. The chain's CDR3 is CASGLAPPRAAFF. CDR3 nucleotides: TGTGCTAGTGGTTTGGCTCCCCCCCGAGCAGCTTTCTTT. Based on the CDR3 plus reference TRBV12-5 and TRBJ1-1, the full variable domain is DARVTQTPRHKVTEMGQEVTMRCQPILGHNTVFWYRQTMMQGLELLAYFRNRAPLDDSGMPKDRFSAEMPDATLATLKIQPSEPRDSAVYFCASGLAPPRAAFFGQGTRLTVV.

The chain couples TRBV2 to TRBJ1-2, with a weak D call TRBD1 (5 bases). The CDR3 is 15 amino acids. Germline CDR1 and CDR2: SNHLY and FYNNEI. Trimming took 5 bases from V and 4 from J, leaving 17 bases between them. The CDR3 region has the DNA TGTGCCAGCAGTCTAGGGCAGGTGGGGCCCTATGGCTACACCTTC. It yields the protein CASSLGQVGPYGYTF.

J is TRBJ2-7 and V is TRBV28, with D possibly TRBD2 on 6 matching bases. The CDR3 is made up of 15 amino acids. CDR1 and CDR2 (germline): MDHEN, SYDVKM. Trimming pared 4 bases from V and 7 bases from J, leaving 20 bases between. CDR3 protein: CASSSGLPPALEQYF. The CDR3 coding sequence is TGTGCCAGCAGTTCGGGACTTCCCCCAGCTCTGGAGCAGTACTTC.

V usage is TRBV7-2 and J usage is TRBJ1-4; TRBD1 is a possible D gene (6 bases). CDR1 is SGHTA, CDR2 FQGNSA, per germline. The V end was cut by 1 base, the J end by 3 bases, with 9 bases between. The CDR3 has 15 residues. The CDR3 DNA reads TGTGCCAGCAGCTTAGGCGGGGGGCCTAATGAAAAACTGTTTTTT. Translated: CASSLGGGPNEKLFF.

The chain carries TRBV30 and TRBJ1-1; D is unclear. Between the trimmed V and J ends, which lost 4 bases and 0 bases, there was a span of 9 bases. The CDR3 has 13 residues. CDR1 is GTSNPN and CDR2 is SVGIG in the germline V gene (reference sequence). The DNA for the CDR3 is TGTGCCTGGACGAAGCGTATGAACACTGAAGCTTTCTTT. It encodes CAWTKRMNTEAFF.

This chain's CDR3 is CASTAGEGYEQYF. DNA for the CDR3: TGTGCCAGCACCGCCGGGGAAGGATACGAGCAGTACTTC. The V and J genes are TRBV13 and TRBJ2-7; maybe TRBD2 (5 bases). The CDR3 spans 13 residues. The V end lost 7 bases, the J end lost 4 bases, and 14 bases lay between the germline ends. Germline V gives CDR1 PRHDT, CDR2 FYEKMQ (reference sequence). Using reference TRBV13 and TRBJ2-7 for the parts outside the CDR3, the full variable domain is AAGVIQSPRHLIKEKRETATLKCYPIPRHDTVYWYQQGPGQDPQFLISFYEKMQSDKGSIPDRFSAQQFSDYHSELNMSSLELGDSALYFCASTAGEGYEQYFGPGTRLTVT.

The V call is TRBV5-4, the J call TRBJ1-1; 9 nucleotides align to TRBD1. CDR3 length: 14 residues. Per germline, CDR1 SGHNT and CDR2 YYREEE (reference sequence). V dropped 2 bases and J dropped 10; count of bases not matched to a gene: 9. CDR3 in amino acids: CASSFERQGELAFF. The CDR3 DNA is TGTGCCAGCAGCTTTGAAAGACAGGGGGAATTAGCTTTCTTT.

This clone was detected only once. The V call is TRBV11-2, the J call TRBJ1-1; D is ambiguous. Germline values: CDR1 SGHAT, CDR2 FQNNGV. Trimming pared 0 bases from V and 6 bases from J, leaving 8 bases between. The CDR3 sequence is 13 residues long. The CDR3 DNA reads TGTGCCAGCAGCTTAGAGCGCGTGTCTGAAGCTTTCTTT. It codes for CASSLERVSEAFF.

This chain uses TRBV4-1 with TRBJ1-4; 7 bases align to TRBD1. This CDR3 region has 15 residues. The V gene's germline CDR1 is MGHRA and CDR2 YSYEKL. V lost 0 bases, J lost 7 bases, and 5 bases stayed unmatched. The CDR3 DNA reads TGCGCCAGCAGCCAAGAGGTCAGGGGGAGTGAAAAACTGTTTTTT. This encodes CASSQEVRGSEKLFF.

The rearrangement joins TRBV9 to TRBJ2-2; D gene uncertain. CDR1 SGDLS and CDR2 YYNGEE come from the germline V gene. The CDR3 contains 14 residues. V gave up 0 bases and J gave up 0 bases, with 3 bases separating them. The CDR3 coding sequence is TGTGCCAGCAGCGTAGCTGCGAACACCGGGGAGCTGTTTTTT. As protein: CASSVAANTGELFF.

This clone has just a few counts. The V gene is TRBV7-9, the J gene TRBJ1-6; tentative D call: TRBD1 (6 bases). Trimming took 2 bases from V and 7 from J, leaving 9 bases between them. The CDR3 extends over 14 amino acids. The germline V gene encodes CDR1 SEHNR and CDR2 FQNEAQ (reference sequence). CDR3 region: CASSLSGANSPLHF. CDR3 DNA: TGTGCCAGCAGCTTATCAGGGGCGAATTCACCCCTCCACTTT.

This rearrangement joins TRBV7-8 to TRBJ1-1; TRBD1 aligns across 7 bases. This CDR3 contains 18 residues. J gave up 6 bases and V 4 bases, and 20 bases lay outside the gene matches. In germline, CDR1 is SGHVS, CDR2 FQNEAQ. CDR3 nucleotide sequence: TGTGCCAGCAGCTACAGAGTACAGGGGCGTGGGGGTTACGCTGAAGCTTTCTTT. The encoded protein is CASSYRVQGRGGYAEAFF. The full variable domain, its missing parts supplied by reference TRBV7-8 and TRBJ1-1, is GAGVSQSPRYKVAKRGQDVALRCDPISGHVSLFWYQQALGQGPEFLTYFQNEAQLDKSGLPSDRFFAERPEGSVSTLKIQRTQQEDSAVYLCASSYRVQGRGGYAEAFFGQGTRLTVV.

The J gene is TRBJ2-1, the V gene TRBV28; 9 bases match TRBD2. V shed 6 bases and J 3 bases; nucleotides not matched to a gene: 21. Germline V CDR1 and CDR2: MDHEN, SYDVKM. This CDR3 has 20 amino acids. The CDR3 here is CASSLFRGKESSGDYNEQFF. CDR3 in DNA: TGTGCCAGCAGCCTCTTCAGGGGGAAGGAGTCTAGCGGGGACTACAATGAGCAGTTCTTC.

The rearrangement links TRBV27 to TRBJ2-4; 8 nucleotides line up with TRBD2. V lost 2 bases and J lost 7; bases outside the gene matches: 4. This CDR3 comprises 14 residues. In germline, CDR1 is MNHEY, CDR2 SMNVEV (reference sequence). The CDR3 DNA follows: TGTGCCAGCAGTTTAAGCGGGGGAGGGAACATTCAGTACTTC. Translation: CASSLSGGGNIQYF.